A single sample gave rise to the 26 T cell receptor beta chains below, sequenced in a study of T cell responses to AZD1222 COVID-19 vaccine (dated by TCRdb to 2020 to 2022). The intended sense of this specimen's time point label: baseline before first vaccination. Receptor amplification or capture employed the immunoSEQ multiplex PCR assay. Imported from immuneACCESS, the table was reduced by TCRdb to in-frame sequences with V and J called. These copies leave out some clones; in studies compared against another copy, an unresolved V gene accounts for under half, and the cause of the remainder is not known. The sample includes more than 90,000 clones, with 90% observed a single time. The ten largest clones represent around 1.3% of the sample. Sequenced material: peripheral blood, taken on day 0 of AZD1222 vaccination. These receptors were collected from an adult in good health.

The chain links TRBV19 to TRBJ1-1; D is ambiguous. The CDR3 is 11 amino acids. Germline CDR1 LNHDA, CDR2 SQIVND (reference sequence). V lost 5 bases, J lost 4 bases, and 5 bases lay in between. The CDR3 coding sequence is TGTGCCAGTAGTCGGGGCACTGAAGCTTTCTTT. Translation gives CASSRGTEAFF.

The chain employs TRBV7-9 and TRBJ1-5; no definite D call. Germline assignment: CDR1 SEHNR and CDR2 FQNEAQ (reference sequence). This CDR3 has 16 amino acids. Trimming pared 1 base from V and 0 bases from J, leaving 10 bases between. CDR3 loop: CASSLGPGGSNQPQHF. CDR3 nucleotides: TGTGCCAGCAGCTTAGGTCCAGGTGGTAGCAATCAGCCCCAGCATTTT.

J is TRBJ2-2 and V is TRBV11-3; D possibly corresponds to TRBD1 (6 bases). The V end was cut by 4 bases, the J end by 1 base, with 10 bases between. Germline V gives CDR1 SGHNT, CDR2 YENEEA. The CDR3 totals 15 residues. In DNA, the CDR3 is TGTGCCAGCAGCTCAAACAGGGAGAACACCGGGGAGCTGTTTTTT. Residues: CASSSNRENTGELFF.

This chain links TRBV2 with TRBJ1-5; 7 positions agree with TRBD1. Germline V CDR1 and CDR2: SNHLY, FYNNEI. The CDR3 is 14 residues long. Trimming took 6 bases from V and 5 from J; bases not matched to a gene: 7. CDR3 protein: CASSVTGDDQPQHF. The DNA for the CDR3 is TGTGCCAGCAGCGTCACAGGGGACGATCAGCCCCAGCATTTT.

This chain joins TRBV4-1 and TRBJ1-1, with D unresolved. V lost 4 bases, J lost 0 bases, and 12 bases lay in between. Germline lookup yields CDR1 MGHRA and CDR2 YSYEKL. This CDR3 contains 15 residues. The DNA for the CDR3 is TGCGCCAGCAGCCGGGGAGTAGACATGAACACTGAAGCTTTCTTT. This gives the protein CASSRGVDMNTEAFF.

This chain uses TRBV6-1 with TRBJ2-1; no reliable D call. Trimming took off 2 bases at V and 15 bases at J, with 11 bases between the two ends. Germline-derived CDR1 and CDR2 are MNHNS and SASEGT. CDR3 length: 11 amino acids. CDR3 DNA: TGTGCCAGCAGTGAATCCCCGAGGCCGTTCTTC. Amino acids: CASSESPRPFF.

V gene TRBV7-9 combines with J gene TRBJ1-1, with D possibly TRBD1 on 5 matching bases. V was shortened by 5 bases and J by 4 bases, with 17 bases between the two germline ends. Germline loops: CDR1 SEHNR, CDR2 FQNEAQ (reference sequence). This CDR3 region has 15 residues. CDR3 sequence (DNA): TGTGCCAGCAGCGCAAGGGACTCGTCGGTCACTGAAGCTTTCTTT. Protein: CASSARDSSVTEAFF.

The chain links TRBV30 to TRBJ1-5; D ambiguous. The germline V gene has CDR1 GTSNPN and CDR2 SVGIG (reference sequence). V was clipped by 1 base and J by 4 bases, with 8 bases between them. This CDR3 comprises 13 residues. This CDR3 reads CAWSARTNQPQHF. The CDR3 nucleotides read TGTGCCTGGAGTGCGAGGACGAATCAGCCCCAGCATTTT.

The rearrangement uses TRBV5-6 and TRBJ2-7, with 7 bases that match TRBD1. V lost 5 bases, J lost 2 bases, and 10 bases stayed unmatched. This CDR3 is built from 15 residues. Germline V gene data show CDR1 as SGHDT and CDR2 as YYEEEE. CDR3 region: CASSAHRDRTYEQYF. The DNA of the CDR3 is TGTGCCAGCAGTGCGCACCGGGACAGAACCTACGAGCAGTACTTC.

V usage is TRBV3-1 (or the pseudogene TRBV3-2) and J usage is TRBJ2-2; the D gene is possibly TRBD2 (6 bases). Germline-derived CDR1 and CDR2 are LGHDT and YNNKEL (reference sequence). The V end was cut by 2 bases, the J end by 3 bases, with 10 bases between. The CDR3 loop spans 15 amino acids. DNA for the CDR3: TGTGCCAGCAGCCAACTCTGGGGGGACACCGGGGAGCTGTTTTTT. This gives the protein CASSQLWGDTGELFF.

This clone appeared once. CDR3 sequence (DNA): TGTGCCAGCAGCTCGCCTACCGGGACAAATTTAGCTCCCCACTTT. Amino acid sequence: CASSSPTGTNLAPHF. V usage is TRBV5-4 and J usage is TRBJ1-6, with a tentative D call TRBD1 (6 bases). V lost 3 bases to trimming and J lost 18 bases, with 25 bases between them. From germline, CDR1 is SGHNT and CDR2 YYREEE (reference sequence). The CDR3 length is 15 residues.

V is TRBV19 and J is TRBJ1-1; no firm D call. V was clipped by 7 bases and J by 1 base, with 10 bases between them. Germline CDR1 and CDR2: LNHDA and SQIVND (reference sequence). CDR3 length: 13 amino acids. The CDR3 sequence: CASIGWGNTEAFF. For the CDR3, the DNA is TGTGCCAGTATCGGCTGGGGGAACACTGAAGCTTTCTTT.

The V gene is TRBV18, the J gene TRBJ2-7, with D possibly matching TRBD2 (7 bases). The CDR3 totals 16 residues. V lost 0 bases to trimming and J lost 7 bases, with 19 bases between them. CDR1 is KGHSH, CDR2 LQKENI, per germline. CDR3 region: CASSPPGGQALVEQYF. The DNA for the CDR3 is TGTGCCAGCTCACCACCGGGGGGGCAGGCCTTAGTAGAGCAGTACTTC.

The chain couples TRBV23-1 to TRBJ1-1; tentatively, D is TRBD1 (5 bases). TRBV23-1 is an ORF, with its function uncertain. The ends were cut back, 0 bases at V and 3 bases at J, with 11 bases in the middle. The CDR3 runs 15 residues. The CDR3, as DNA: TGCGCCAGCAGTCAATCAACGGGGCAGCACACTGAAGCTTTCTTT. Protein sequence: CASSQSTGQHTEAFF.

CDR3 sequence: CASSNTGGTDSPLHF. DNA of the CDR3: TGTGCCAGTAGTAATACAGGGGGCACGGATTCACCCCTCCACTTT. The V and J genes are TRBV19 and TRBJ1-6; 9 bases fit TRBD1. This CDR3 is 15 amino acids long. The V gene end was trimmed by 4 bases and the J gene end by 8 bases; junction bases not matched to a gene: 6. CDR1 is LNHDA and CDR2 is SQIVND in the germline V gene (reference sequence).

V usage is TRBV3-1 (or the pseudogene TRBV3-2) and J usage is TRBJ2-1, with 10 bases matching TRBD1. CDR1 and CDR2 (germline): LGHDT, YNNKEL (reference sequence). V gave up 3 bases and J gave up 2 bases; unmatched junction bases: 10. This CDR3 is built from 18 residues. In DNA form, the CDR3 reads TGTGCCAGCAGCCACTGGGGACAGGGGAAGAGAACCTACAATGAGCAGTTCTTC. It codes for CASSHWGQGKRTYNEQFF.

The J gene is TRBJ2-1, the V gene TRBV5-1; TRBD2 aligns across 10 bases. The V and J ends lost 4 bases and 2 bases, in that order; junction bases with no gene match: 6. This CDR3 comprises 16 residues. The germline V gene encodes CDR1 SGHRS and CDR2 YFSETQ. The CDR3 loop is CASSLHSGGTYNEQFF. The DNA for the CDR3 is TGCGCCAGCAGCCTCCATAGCGGGGGGACCTACAATGAGCAGTTCTTC.

This chain joins TRBV10-3 and TRBJ1-6; D not resolved. The CDR3 is made up of 14 amino acids. Germline lookup yields CDR1 ENHRY and CDR2 SYGVKD. V was trimmed by 3 bases and J by 10 bases, leaving 13 bases between them. For the CDR3, the DNA is TGTGCCATCAGTGAAGACGCGGACGGATCACCCCTCCACTTT. Translation gives CAISEDADGSPLHF.

The chain carries TRBV25-1 and TRBJ2-1; D gene ambiguous. The V gene's germline CDR1 is MGHDK and CDR2 SYGVNS. Trimming took off 1 base at V and 4 bases at J, with 11 bases between the two ends. The CDR3 loop spans 15 amino acids. The CDR3 DNA sequence: TGTGCCAGCAGTGAATCAGCGAACCTATACAATGAGCAGTTCTTC. The encoded protein is CASSESANLYNEQFF.

The chain is built from TRBV4-1 and TRBJ1-1; D is perhaps TRBD1 (5 bases). With 3 bases removed from V and 7 bases from J, the gap between germline ends came to 18 bases. Germline CDR1 reads MGHRA; CDR2 reads YSYEKL. This CDR3 has 15 residues. CDR3 nucleotides: TGCGCCAGCAGCCAGTGGGCCAGGGTGAATCATGAAGCTTTCTTT. This gives the protein CASSQWARVNHEAFF.

The rearrangement joins TRBV6-5 to TRBJ2-7, with 13 nucleotides matching TRBD2. Trimming took 5 bases from V and 3 from J; bases not matched to a gene: 4. The CDR3 is made up of 15 amino acids. Germline V lookup: CDR1 MNHEY, CDR2 SVGAGI. CDR3 region: CASSLTSGGFYEQYF. In DNA form, the CDR3 reads TGTGCCAGCAGTCTGACTAGCGGGGGGTTCTACGAGCAGTACTTC.

The chain links TRBV15 to TRBJ1-4, with 12 positions matching TRBD1. This CDR3 contains 15 residues. J was trimmed by 8 bases and V by 3 bases; bases with no gene match: 4. The germline gives CDR1 LNHNV, CDR2 YYDKDF (reference sequence). Written as DNA, the CDR3 is TGTGCCACCAGCAGGGGGGACAGGGGGCAGGAAAAACTGTTTTTT. Residues: CATSRGDRGQEKLFF.

The J gene is TRBJ2-7, the V gene TRBV5-6; TRBD1 matches 9 bases. After removal of 3 bases from V and 3 bases from J, the junction contained 1 base not matched to a gene. From germline, CDR1 is SGHDT and CDR2 YYEEEE. This CDR3 is 13 amino acids long. CDR3 coding DNA: TGTGCCAGCAGCTGGGACAGGGACTACGAGCAGTACTTC. Protein: CASSWDRDYEQYF.

This sequence joins TRBV2 and TRBJ2-5, with TRBD2 matching 9 bases. This CDR3 comprises 16 residues. Germline values: CDR1 SNHLY, CDR2 FYNNEI. Losses at the gene ends were 3 bases for V and 5 bases for J; bases not matched to a gene: 10. CDR3 in DNA: TGTGCCAGCAGTGACTCTGGCGGGGGGGCCGGGGAGACCCAGTACTTC. Residues: CASSDSGGGAGETQYF.

The CDR3 loop is CASSQAEWDRDSPLHF. For the CDR3, the DNA is TGCGCCAGCAGCCAAGCTGAATGGGACAGAGATTCACCCCTCCACTTT. The chain employs TRBV4-1 and TRBJ1-6; 7 nucleotides match TRBD1. Germline CDR1 is MGHRA and CDR2 is YSYEKL. Losses at the gene ends were 1 base for V and 8 bases for J; bases not matched to a gene: 8. The CDR3 has 16 residues.

This chain connects TRBV4-2 to TRBJ2-7; TRBD1 matches 7 bases. This CDR3 region has 15 residues. Trimming took 0 bases from V and 0 from J; bases not matched to a gene: 2. Per germline, CDR1 LGHNA and CDR2 YNFKEQ. For the CDR3, the DNA is TGTGCCAGCAGCCAAGATCGACAGGGCTCCTACGAGCAGTACTTC. Its translation: CASSQDRQGSYEQYF.